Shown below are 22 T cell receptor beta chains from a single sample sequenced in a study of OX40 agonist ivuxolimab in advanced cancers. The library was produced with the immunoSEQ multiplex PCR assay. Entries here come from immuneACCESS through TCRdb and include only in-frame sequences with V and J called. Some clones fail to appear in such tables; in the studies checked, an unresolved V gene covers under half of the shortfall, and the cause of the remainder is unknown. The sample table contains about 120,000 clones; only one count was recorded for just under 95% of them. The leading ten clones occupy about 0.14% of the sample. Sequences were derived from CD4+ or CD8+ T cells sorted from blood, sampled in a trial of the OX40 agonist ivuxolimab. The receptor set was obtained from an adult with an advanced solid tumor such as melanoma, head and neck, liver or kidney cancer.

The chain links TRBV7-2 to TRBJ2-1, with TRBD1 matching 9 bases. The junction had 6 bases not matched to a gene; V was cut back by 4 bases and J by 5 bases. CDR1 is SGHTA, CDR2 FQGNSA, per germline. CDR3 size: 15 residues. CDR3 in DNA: TGTGCCAGCAGCTCTCCGGGACAGGGCGACAATGAGCAGTTCTTC. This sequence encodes CASSSPGQGDNEQFF.

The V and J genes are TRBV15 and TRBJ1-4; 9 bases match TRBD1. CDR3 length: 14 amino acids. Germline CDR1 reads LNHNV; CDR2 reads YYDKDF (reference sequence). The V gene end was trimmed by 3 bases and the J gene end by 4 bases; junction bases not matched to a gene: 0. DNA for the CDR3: TGTGCCACCAGCAGGGGACAGGGTAATGAAAAACTGTTTTTT. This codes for CATSRGQGNEKLFF.

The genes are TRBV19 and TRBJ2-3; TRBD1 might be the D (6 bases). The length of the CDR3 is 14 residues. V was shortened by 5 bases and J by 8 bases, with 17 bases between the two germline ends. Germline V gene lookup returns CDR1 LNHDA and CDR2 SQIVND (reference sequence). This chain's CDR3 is CASSVGADRGTQYF. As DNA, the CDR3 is TGTGCCAGTAGTGTGGGGGCAGACAGAGGTACGCAGTATTTT.

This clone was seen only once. CDR3 region: CASSRQGSGLASYNEQFF. CDR3 sequence (DNA): TGTGCCAGCAGCAGACAGGGGTCCGGACTTGCCTCCTACAATGAGCAGTTCTTC. The V gene is TRBV7-2, the J gene TRBJ2-1; 8 positions agree with TRBD1. CDR3 size: 18 residues. CDR1 is SGHTA and CDR2 is FQGNSA in the germline V gene. V was clipped by 5 bases and J by 0 bases; unmatched bases: 12.

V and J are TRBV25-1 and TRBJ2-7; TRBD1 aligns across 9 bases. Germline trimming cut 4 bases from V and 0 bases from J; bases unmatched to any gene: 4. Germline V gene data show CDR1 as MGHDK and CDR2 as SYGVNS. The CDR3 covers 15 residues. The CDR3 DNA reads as TGTGCCAGCAGTGTCGGGACAGGGAGCTCCTACGAGCAGTACTTC. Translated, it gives CASSVGTGSSYEQYF.

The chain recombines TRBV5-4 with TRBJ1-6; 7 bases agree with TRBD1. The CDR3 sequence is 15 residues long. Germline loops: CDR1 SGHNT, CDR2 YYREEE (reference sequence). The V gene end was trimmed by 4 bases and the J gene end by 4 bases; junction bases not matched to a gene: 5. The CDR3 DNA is TGTGCCAGCAGCCCCGGGGGACAGTATAATTCACCCCTCCACTTT. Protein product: CASSPGGQYNSPLHF.

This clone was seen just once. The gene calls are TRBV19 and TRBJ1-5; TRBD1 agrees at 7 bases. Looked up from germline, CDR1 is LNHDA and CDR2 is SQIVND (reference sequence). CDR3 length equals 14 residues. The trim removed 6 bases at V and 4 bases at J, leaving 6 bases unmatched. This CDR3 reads CASRPGQLNQPQHF. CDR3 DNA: TGTGCCAGTAGACCGGGACAGTTAAATCAGCCCCAGCATTTT.

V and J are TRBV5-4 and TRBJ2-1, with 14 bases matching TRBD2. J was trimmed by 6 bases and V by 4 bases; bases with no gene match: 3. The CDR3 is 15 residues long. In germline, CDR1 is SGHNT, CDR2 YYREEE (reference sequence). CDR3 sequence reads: CASSMTSGGANEQFF. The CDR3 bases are TGTGCCAGCAGCATGACTAGCGGGGGGGCCAATGAGCAGTTCTTC. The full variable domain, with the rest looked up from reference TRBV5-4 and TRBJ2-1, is ETGVTQSPTHLIKTRGQQVTLRCSSQSGHNTVSWYQQALGQGPQFIFQYYREEENGRGNFPPRFSGLQFPNYSSELNVNALELDDSALYLCASSMTSGGANEQFFGPGTRLTVL.

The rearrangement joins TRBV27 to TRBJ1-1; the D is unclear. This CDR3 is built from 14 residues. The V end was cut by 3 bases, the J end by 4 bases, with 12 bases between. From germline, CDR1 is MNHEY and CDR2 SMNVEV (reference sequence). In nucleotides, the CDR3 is TGTGCCAGCAGTTTCGCACACCCGAGCACTGAAGCTTTCTTT. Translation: CASSFAHPSTEAFF.

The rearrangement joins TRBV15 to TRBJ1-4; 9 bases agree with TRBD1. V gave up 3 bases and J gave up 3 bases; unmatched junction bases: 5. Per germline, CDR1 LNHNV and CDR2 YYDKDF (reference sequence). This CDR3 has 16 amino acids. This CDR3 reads CATSSGDRAANEKLFF. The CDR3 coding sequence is TGTGCCACCAGCAGTGGGGACAGGGCGGCTAATGAAAAACTGTTTTTT.

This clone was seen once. In nucleotides, the CDR3 is TGTGCCAGTAGTGGGGACAGGGGGCGAAGCACAGATACGCAGTATTTT. This encodes CASSGDRGRSTDTQYF. The chain employs TRBV19 and TRBJ2-3; 12 bases match TRBD1. This CDR3 comprises 16 residues. V trimming: 5 bases; J trimming: 0 bases; junction bases outside the gene matches: 3. Germline V gives CDR1 LNHDA, CDR2 SQIVND (reference sequence).

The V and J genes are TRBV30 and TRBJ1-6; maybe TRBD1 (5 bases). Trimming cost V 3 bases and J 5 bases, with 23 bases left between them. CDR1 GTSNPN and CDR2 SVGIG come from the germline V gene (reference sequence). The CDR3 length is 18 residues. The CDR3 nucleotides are TGTGCCTGGAGCGCCCTGGGGGAAGGGCCTCTAAATAATTCACCCCTCCACTTT. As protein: CAWSALGEGPLNNSPLHF. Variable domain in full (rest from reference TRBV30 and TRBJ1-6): SQTIHQWPATLVQPVGSPLSLECTVEGTSNPNLYWYRQAAGRGLQLLFYSVGIGQISSEVPQNLSASRPQDRQFILSSKKLLLSDSGFYLCAWSALGEGPLNNSPLHFGNGTRLTVT.

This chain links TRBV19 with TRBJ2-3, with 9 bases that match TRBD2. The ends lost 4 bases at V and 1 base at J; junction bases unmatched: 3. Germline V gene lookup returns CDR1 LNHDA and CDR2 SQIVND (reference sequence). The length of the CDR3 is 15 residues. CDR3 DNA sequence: TGTGCCAGTAGTACTATAGCGGGGGGCACAGATACGCAGTATTTT. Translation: CASSTIAGGTDTQYF.

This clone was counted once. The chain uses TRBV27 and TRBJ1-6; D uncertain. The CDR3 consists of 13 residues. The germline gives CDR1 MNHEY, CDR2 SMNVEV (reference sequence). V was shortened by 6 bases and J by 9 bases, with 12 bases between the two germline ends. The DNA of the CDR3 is TGTGCCAGCAGCCTCCAGGTTCGTTCACCCCTCCACTTT. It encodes CASSLQVRSPLHF.

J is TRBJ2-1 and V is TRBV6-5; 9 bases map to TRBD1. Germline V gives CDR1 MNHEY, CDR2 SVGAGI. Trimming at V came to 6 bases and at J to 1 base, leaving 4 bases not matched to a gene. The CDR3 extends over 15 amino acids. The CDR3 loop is CASRDDRGSYNEQFF. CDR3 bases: TGTGCCAGCAGGGACGACAGGGGGTCCTACAATGAGCAGTTCTTC.

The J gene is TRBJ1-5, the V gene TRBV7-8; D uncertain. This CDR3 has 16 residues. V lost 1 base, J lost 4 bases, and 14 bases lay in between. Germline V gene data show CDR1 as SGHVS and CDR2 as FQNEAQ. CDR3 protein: CASSLEVVAVNQPQHF. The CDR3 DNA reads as TGTGCCAGCAGCTTAGAGGTTGTGGCAGTTAATCAGCCCCAGCATTTT.

CDR3 nucleotide sequence: TGTGCCAGCAGCTCACGGGCCGGGAGCGCGTTATACGAGCAGTACTTC. Amino acids: CASSSRAGSALYEQYF. This sequence joins TRBV7-2 and TRBJ2-7, with D perhaps TRBD2 (6 bases). This CDR3 spans 16 amino acids. V was cut by 4 bases and J by 4 bases, with 20 bases left in between. The germline V gene encodes CDR1 SGHTA and CDR2 FQGNSA.

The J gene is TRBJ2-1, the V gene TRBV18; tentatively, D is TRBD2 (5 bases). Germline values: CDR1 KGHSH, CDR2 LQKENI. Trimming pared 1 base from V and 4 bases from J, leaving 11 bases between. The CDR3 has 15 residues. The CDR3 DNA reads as TGTGCCAGCTCACCACGGACTGGATCTTACAATGAGCAGTTCTTC. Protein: CASSPRTGSYNEQFF.

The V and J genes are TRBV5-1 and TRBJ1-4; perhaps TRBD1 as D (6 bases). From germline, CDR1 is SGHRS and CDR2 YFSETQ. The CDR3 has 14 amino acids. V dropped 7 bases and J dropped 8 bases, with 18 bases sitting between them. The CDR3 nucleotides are TGCGCCAGCGGAACAGGGCCAAGTGGGGAAAAACTGTTTTTT. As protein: CASGTGPSGEKLFF.

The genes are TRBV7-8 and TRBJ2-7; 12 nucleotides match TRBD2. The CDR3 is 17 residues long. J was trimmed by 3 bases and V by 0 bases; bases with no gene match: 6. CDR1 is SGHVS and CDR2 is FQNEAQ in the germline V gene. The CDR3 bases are TGTGCCAGCAGCTTAGCGTTGTCGACTAGCGGGAGCTACGAGCAGTACTTC. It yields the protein CASSLALSTSGSYEQYF.

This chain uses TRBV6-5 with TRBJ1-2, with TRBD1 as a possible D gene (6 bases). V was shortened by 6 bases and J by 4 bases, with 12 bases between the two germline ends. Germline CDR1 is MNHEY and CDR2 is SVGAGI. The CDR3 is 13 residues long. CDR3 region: CASRTGLGYGYTF. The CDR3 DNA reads TGTGCCAGCAGAACAGGGCTGGGCTATGGCTACACCTTC.

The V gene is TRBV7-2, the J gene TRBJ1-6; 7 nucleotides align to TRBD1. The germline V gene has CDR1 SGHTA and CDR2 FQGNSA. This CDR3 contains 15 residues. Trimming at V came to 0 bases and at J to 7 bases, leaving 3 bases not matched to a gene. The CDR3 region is CASSLARQGNSPLHF. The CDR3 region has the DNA TGTGCCAGCAGCTTAGCAAGACAGGGCAATTCACCCCTCCACTTT.